This T cell receptor (beta chain) came from a study of T cell changes during pregnancy in multiple sclerosis. The germline gives CDR1 SNHLY, CDR2 FYNNEI. V lost 8 bases to trimming and J lost 0 bases, with 10 bases between them. There are 14 residues in the CDR3. Sequencing was performed with immunoSEQ multiplex PCR; in TCRdb, only in-frame clones are kept and a portion is missing. The data contain some 97,000 clones, more than 90% of them singletons. Sequencing was performed on peripheral blood, taken in the second trimester of pregnancy. The TCR was taken from a female donor with multiple sclerosis, enrolled in a pregnancy study. The genes are TRBV2 and TRBJ2-2, with D tentatively TRBD1 (5 bases). CDR3 nucleotides: TGTGCCAGCTTTAGGACACCGAACACCGGGGAGCTGTTTTTT. Amino acids: CASFRTPNTGELFF.